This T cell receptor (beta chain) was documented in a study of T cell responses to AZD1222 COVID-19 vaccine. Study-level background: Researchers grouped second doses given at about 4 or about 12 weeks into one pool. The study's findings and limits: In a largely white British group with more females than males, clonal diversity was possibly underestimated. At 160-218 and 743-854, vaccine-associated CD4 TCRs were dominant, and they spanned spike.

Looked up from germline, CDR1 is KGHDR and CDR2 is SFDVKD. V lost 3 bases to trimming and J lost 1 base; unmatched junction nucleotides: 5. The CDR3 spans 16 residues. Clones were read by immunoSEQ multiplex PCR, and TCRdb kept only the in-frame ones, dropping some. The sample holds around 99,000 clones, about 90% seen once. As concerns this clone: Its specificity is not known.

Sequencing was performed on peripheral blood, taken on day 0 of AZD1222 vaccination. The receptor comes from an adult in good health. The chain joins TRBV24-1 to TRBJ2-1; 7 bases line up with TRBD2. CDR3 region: CATSDPGLDSYNEQFF. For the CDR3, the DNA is TGTGCCACCAGTGATCCTGGACTAGATTCCTACAATGAGCAGTTCTTC.